The source of this T cell receptor beta chain is a study of T cell responses to AZD1222 COVID-19 vaccine. Study outcomes and limitations: Nearly half of spike-specific TCRs reportedly go after variant regions that carry no mutations.

TCRdb's table, derived via immunoSEQ multiplex PCR, lists solely in-frame clones and lacks some. The table has over 75,000 clones, roughly 90% seen once. Regarding this clone: As yet, its antigen is unknown.

Trimming stripped 5 bases from V and 2 bases from J, with 10 bases between. This CDR3 has 14 residues. Germline V CDR1 and CDR2: SEHNR, FQNEAQ (reference sequence). The chain carries TRBV7-9 and TRBJ1-3, with a weak D call TRBD1 (5 bases). The TCR sequence derives from an adult in good health. This sample comprised peripheral blood, obtained on day 0 of AZD1222 vaccination. CDR3: CASSQQGAGNTIYF. The DNA of the CDR3 is TGTGCCAGCAGCCAACAAGGGGCTGGAAACACCATATATTTT. The variable domain in full, with the rest retrieved from reference TRBV7-9 and TRBJ1-3, is DTGVSQNPRHKITKRGQNVTFRCDPISEHNRLYWYRQTLGQGPEFLTYFQNEAQLEKSRLLSDRFSAERPKGSFSTLEIQRTEQGDSAMYLCASSQQGAGNTIYFGEGSWLTVV.